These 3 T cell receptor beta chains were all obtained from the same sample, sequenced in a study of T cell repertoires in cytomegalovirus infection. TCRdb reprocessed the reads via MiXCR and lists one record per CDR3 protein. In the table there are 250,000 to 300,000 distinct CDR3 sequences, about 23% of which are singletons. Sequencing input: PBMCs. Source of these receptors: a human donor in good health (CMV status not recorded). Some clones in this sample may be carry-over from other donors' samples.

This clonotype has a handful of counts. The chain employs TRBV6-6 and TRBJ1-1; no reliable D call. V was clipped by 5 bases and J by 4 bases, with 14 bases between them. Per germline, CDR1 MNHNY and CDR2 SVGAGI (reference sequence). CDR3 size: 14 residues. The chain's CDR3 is CASSPRLESTEAFF. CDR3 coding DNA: TGTGCCAGCAGTCCCAGATTGGAGTCCACTGAAGCTTTCTTT.

CDR3 residues: CASSLDGRASEQYF. CDR3 nucleotides: TGTGCCAGCAGCTTAGACGGGAGGGCCTCCGAGCAGTACTTC. This rearrangement joins TRBV11-3 to TRBJ2-7; 8 bases map to TRBD2. This CDR3 contains 14 residues. The V segment lost 0 bases and the J segment 6 bases; nucleotides outside the gene matches: 4. Looked up from germline, CDR1 is SGHNT and CDR2 is YENEEA.

Here the CDR3 DNA reads TGTGCCACCAGTGACAGGGCCCCCTACAATGAGCAGTTCTTC. This sequence encodes CATSDRAPYNEQFF. This rearrangement joins TRBV24-1 to TRBJ2-1, with D tentatively TRBD1 (5 bases). This CDR3 has 14 amino acids. The V end lost 4 bases, the J end lost 2 bases, and 8 bases lay between the germline ends. Germline V gives CDR1 KGHDR, CDR2 SFDVKD.